This T cell receptor beta chain was found in a study of T-cell reconstitution after alpha-beta-depleted transplantation in children. This clonotype was found many times. The antigen is unknown. Preparing the TCRbeta library involved the use of unique molecular identifiers. TCRdb re-called the PCR reads through MiXCR, storing one row per CDR3 protein. Of 330,000 or so distinct CDR3 sequences in the sample, roughly a tenth were seen once. Study results and caveats: Some patients owed their high day-60 TCRbeta diversity to surviving recipient T cells and thymic progenitors. T-cell counts and diversity at one year following transplant were attributed mainly to newly produced T cells. Two months or so post-transplant, alpha-beta T cells reportedly derived from several hundred expanded graft clones.

Sample: PBMCs, taken before TCRalphabeta/CD19-depleted stem cell transplant. This clonotype was sampled from a boy in the first two years of life with acute myeloid leukemia, due to receive a stem cell transplant.

This chain's CDR3 is CASLTPNQPQHF. The CDR3 DNA follows: TGTGCCAGCCTCACCCCCAATCAGCCCCAGCATTTT. This chain joins TRBV28 and TRBJ1-5; D gene ambiguous. From germline, CDR1 is MDHEN and CDR2 SYDVKM. The V end was cut by 8 bases, the J end by 3 bases, with 8 bases between. The CDR3 runs to 12 residues.